This TCR beta chain was captured by sequencing in a study of shared clonotypes between healthy human individuals. Whole-study context: Three plates each covered CD4 naive and memory; CD8 naive two, CD8 memory one. Study conclusions and caveats: Read depth was anticipated to influence clonotype sharing among donors.

On this clone itself: Its antigen is still unknown.

Germline V gene lookup returns CDR1 SGHNT and CDR2 YYREEE (reference sequence). V was cut by 3 bases and J by 2 bases, with 11 bases left in between. This CDR3 spans 15 amino acids. The repertoire was sequenced with immunoSEQ multiplex PCR; TCRdb's copy has only in-frame clones and lacks some. The sample includes some 1,600,000 clones, around 98% of them seen just once. V usage is TRBV5-4 and J usage is TRBJ2-2; weak D call: TRBD1 (5 bases). Material for sequencing was naive CD4+ T cells sorted from blood. Subset given: CD45RA+ positively selected. The TCR was taken from a man younger than 40 in good health. The CDR3 coding sequence is TGTGCCAGCAGCTCAACAGGAGTTAACACCGGGGAGCTGTTTTTT. This translates into CASSSTGVNTGELFF.